The count of the clone carrying this TCR beta chain is one. Its specificity is unknown. The data are from a study of T cell responses to AZD1222 COVID-19 vaccine. Overall study results and limits: Baseline testing showed seropositivity in only a handful of AZD1222 recipients. In the spike-specific TCR repertoire, nearly half reportedly target unmutated variant regions.

Using immunoSEQ multiplex PCR, the repertoire was profiled, and TCRdb retains in-frame clones only, with some absent. The table includes around 84,000 clones, 85% to 90% detected once. The CDR3 consists of 16 residues. The trim removed 0 bases at V and 6 bases at J, leaving 1 base unmatched. The germline V gene has CDR1 SGHNT and CDR2 YYREEE (reference sequence). This TCR was sampled from an adult in good health. The chain carries TRBV5-4 and TRBJ2-2; 14 bases are shared with TRBD2. The sequencing here drew on peripheral blood, taken on day 0 of MenACWY control vaccination. CDR3 bases: TGTGCCAGCAGCTTGGCGGGACTAGCGGGGGCCGGGGAGCTGTTTTTT. Its protein is CASSLAGLAGAGELFF.